These T cell receptor beta chains were read from a single sample in a study of beta chain features in type 1 diabetes. Libraries were prepared by immunoSEQ multiplex PCR; TCRdb keeps only in-frame clonotypes and omits some of them. The sample contains about 370,000 clones, over 12% of which appear only once. The sequencing sample was made of naive CD4+ T cells from blood. Receptors were obtained from a woman aged 18-29 years in good health. The CDR3 runs from the conserved cysteine through the conserved F or W. The D gene is left open where the match is weak. Rows may omit the clone size; those that give it use once, few, many or a size class.

TRBV9,.,few,TRBJ1-2,TGTGCCAGCAGCTACAGAGAGGGCCGGGCGGGATATGGCTACACCTTC,CASSYREGRAGYGYTF
TRBV5-1,TRBD2,few,TRBJ2-7,TGCGCCAGCAGCCCCGGTGGGGGGGTCATCTACGAGCAGTACTTC,CASSPGGGVIYEQYF
TRBV25-1,TRBD1,.,TRBJ2-3,TGTGCCAGCAGTCTCCTGACCGGACAGGGTTCAGATACGCAGTATTTT,CASSLLTGQGSDTQYF
TRBV29-1,TRBD1,few,TRBJ2-7,TGCAGCGTTTCGACAGGGGCGACCTACGAGCAGTACTTC,CSVSTGATYEQYF
TRBV15,TRBD1,.,TRBJ1-5,TGTGCCACCAGCAGCTGGGGACAGGACAATCAGCCCCAGCATTTT,CATSSWGQDNQPQHF
TRBV10-3,.,.,TRBJ2-7,TGTGCCATCAGGAGGGACAACTCCTACGAGCAGTACTTC,CAIRRDNSYEQYF
TRBV7-2,.,.,TRBJ2-5,TGTGCCAGCAGCTTATTCCGTTTCAGGGAGACCCAGTACTTC,CASSLFRFRETQYF
TRBV21-1,.,few,TRBJ2-3,TGTGCCAGCCCCCAGACAGAGCGGGCGACAGATACGCAGTATTTT,CASPQTERATDTQYF
TRBV18,.,.,TRBJ2-1,TGTGCCACCGGATGGGGCTGGAATGAGCAGTTCTTC,CATGWGWNEQFF
TRBV5-1,.,.,TRBJ2-7,TGCGCCAGCAGCTTTACTTCCTACGAGCAGTACTTC,CASSFTSYEQYF
TRBV18,TRBD1,.,TRBJ1-1,TGTGCCAGCTCACTGGACAGGGACACTGAAGCTTTCTTT,CASSLDRDTEAFF
TRBV30,TRBD2,few,TRBJ2-5,TGTGCCTGGGCTAGCGGGAGAGAGACCCAGTACTTC,CAWASGRETQYF
TRBV5-1,TRBD2,few,TRBJ2-1,TGCGCCAGCAGCCGAGGACTAGCGGGAGGTTACTACAATGAGCAGTTCTTC,CASSRGLAGGYYNEQFF
TRBV27,.,.,TRBJ2-3,TGTGCCAGCAGTTTTAGTAGCGCTAGTAGCACAGATACGCAGTATTTT,CASSFSSASSTDTQYF
TRBV2,TRBD1,.,TRBJ1-5,TGTGCCAGCAGTCCCCAGGGGGCGGCCCAGCCCCAGCATTTT,CASSPQGAAQPQHF
TRBV7-9,.,.,TRBJ1-1,TGTGCCAGCAGCTTATTCAAGCCAAAGAACACTGAAGCTTTCTTT,CASSLFKPKNTEAFF
TRBV4-3,TRBD2,few,TRBJ2-3,TGCGCCAGCAGCCAAGATTTAGCGGGAGCGGTGGATACGCAGTATTTT,CASSQDLAGAVDTQYF
TRBV5-1,.,few,TRBJ2-1,TGCGCCAGCAGCTTGGCCATAGGAGTCAATGAGCAGTTCTTC,CASSLAIGVNEQFF
TRBV7-9,TRBD1,.,TRBJ2-2,TGTGCCAGCAGCACCGGGACAGCCCTCACCGGGGAGCTGTTTTTT,CASSTGTALTGELFF
TRBV10-3,TRBD1,.,TRBJ2-7,TGTGCCATCAGTACCGGGACAGGGGGCGTTTACGAGCAGTACTTC,CAISTGTGGVYEQYF
TRBV7-9,TRBD2,few,TRBJ2-5,TGTGCCAGCAGCAGACTAGCGGGCCAAGAGACCCAGTACTTC,CASSRLAGQETQYF
TRBV5-6,TRBD1,.,TRBJ1-5,TGTGCCAGCAGCACACCGGGACAGGGGCATCAGCCCCAGCATTTT,CASSTPGQGHQPQHF
TRBV5-1,TRBD2,.,TRBJ2-1,TGCGCCAGCAGCTTAGTGAGCGGGAACCCCAATGAGCAGTTCTTC,CASSLVSGNPNEQFF
TRBV6-5,TRBD2,.,TRBJ2-7,TGTGCCAGCAGCCGAGCGGGGACCCGAACCTACGAGCAGTACTTC,CASSRAGTRTYEQYF
TRBV7-2,.,few,TRBJ1-4,TGTGCCAGCAGCCCAGACTTACCTAATGAAAAACTGTTTTTT,CASSPDLPNEKLFF